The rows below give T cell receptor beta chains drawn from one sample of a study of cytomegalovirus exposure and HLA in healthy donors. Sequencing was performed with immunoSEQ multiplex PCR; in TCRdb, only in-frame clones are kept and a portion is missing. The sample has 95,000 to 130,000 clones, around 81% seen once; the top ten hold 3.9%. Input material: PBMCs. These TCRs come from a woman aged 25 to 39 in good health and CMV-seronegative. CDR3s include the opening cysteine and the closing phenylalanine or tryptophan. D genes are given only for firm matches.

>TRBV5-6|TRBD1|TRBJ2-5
CASSPGTGGIRSETQYF
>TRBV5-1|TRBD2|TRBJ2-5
CASSPTSGGQETQYF
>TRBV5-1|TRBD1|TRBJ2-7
CASSLHRGGEQYF
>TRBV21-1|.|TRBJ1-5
CASSRAGGAGSVDQPQHF
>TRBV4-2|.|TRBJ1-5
CASSQDGISNQPQHF
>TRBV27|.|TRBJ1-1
CASSLTMNTEAFF
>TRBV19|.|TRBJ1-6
CASSMAGQNSPLHF
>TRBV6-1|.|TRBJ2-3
CASRFNTQYF
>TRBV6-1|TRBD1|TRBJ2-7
CASSPTGGSSYEQYF
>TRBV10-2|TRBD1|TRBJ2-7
CASRSTGGYEQYF
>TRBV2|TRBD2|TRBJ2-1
CASSESGGSSYNEQFF
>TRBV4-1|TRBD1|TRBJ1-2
CASNQPTGGVNGYTF
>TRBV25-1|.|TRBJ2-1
CASSLNEQFF
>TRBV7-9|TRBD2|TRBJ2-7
CASSLGLAPYEQYF
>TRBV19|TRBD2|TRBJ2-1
CATQRGKREGFYEQFF
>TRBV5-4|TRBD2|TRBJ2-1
CASSFPAGVGEQFF
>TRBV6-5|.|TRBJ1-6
CASMGRGHNSPLHF
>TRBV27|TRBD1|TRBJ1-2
CASSLAGGGYGYTF
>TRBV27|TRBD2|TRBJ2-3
CASSLSVSGDTQYF
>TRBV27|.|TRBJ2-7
CASSPSHRYEQYF
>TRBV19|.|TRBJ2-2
CASSDQRAGELFF
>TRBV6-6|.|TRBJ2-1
CASSLRDNEQFF
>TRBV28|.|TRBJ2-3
CAARETSTDTQYF
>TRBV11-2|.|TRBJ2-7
CASSLDTYEQYF
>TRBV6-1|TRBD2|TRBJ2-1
CASIGLAGNGEQFF
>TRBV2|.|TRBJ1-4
CASSSGTYNEKLFF
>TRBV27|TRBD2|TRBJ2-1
CASSLFHPGLAGGNEQFF
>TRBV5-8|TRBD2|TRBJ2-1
CASRLGSWREGMNEQFF
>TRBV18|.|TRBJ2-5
CASLSTPGETQYF
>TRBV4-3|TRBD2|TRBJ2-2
CASSQTLAGETGELFF
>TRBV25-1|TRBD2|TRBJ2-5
CASSDRAGRVEEQYF
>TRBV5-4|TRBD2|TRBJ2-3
CASSLISGAPDTQYF
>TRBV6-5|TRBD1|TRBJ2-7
CASSPGTGKHKQYF
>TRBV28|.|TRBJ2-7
CASAEAGHEQYF
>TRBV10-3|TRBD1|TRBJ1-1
CAISGNRDREAFF
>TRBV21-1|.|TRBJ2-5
CATPSGGDRVGVGETQYF
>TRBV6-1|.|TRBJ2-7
CASSEARGMLDEQYF
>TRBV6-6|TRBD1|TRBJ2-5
CASSYLRGWLETQYF
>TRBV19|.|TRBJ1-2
CASSPWGALTDGYTF
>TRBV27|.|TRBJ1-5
CASSLVRESSQPQHF
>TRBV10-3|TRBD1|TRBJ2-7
CAISPGTGGGEQYF
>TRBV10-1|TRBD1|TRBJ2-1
CASSESAAGQDEQFF
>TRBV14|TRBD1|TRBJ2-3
CASSQGQGALTDTQYF